These 27 T cell receptor beta chains share one sample of origin, sequenced in a study of T cells expressing NK-cell markers. TCRdb reworked the 5' RACE reads into one entry per CDR3 protein, no DNA. The sample table sets out 200,000 to 300,000 distinct CDR3 sequences. The sequencing sample was made of blood T cells: a sorted CD56 or NKG2C T cell subset, CD4+ or CD8+ T cells, or bulk PBMC T cells (not recorded which). These receptors all stem from a man in his late teens or twenties in good health.

V and J are TRBV12-3 or TRBV12-4 and TRBJ2-7; TCRdb picks TRBD1, but there is no DNA to check that call. CDR3 length: 13 amino acids. CDR3 region: CASGRVGGYEQYF.

The CDR3 reads CASTPFPQETQYF. This chain connects TRBV12-3 or TRBV12-4 to TRBJ2-5. This CDR3 region has 13 residues.

The V gene is TRBV14, the J gene TRBJ2-1. Per the germline V gene, CDR1 is SGHDN and CDR2 is FVKESK. The CDR3 has 16 amino acids. The CDR3 loop reads CASSFQVRLPHSEQFF.

J is TRBJ2-7 and V is TRBV19; TCRdb indicates TRBD2, and absent DNA this call remains unverified. The V gene's germline CDR1 is LNHDA and CDR2 SQIVND (reference sequence). The CDR3 is 15 amino acids. CDR3 protein: CASSGKSGTIYEQYF.

The CDR3 here is CAISTEGGYEQYF. The J gene is TRBJ2-7, the V gene TRBV10-3; TCRdb proposes TRBD1, but this gene call is untestable without DNA. The CDR3 runs to 13 residues. The germline gives CDR1 ENHRY, CDR2 SYGVKD.

The genes are TRBV7-8 and TRBJ2-7. There are 11 residues in the CDR3. Per the germline V gene, CDR1 is SGHVS and CDR2 is FQNEAQ. CDR3 sequence reads: CASRLADLQYF.

The J gene is TRBJ2-7, the V gene TRBV20-1; TCRdb outputs TRBD2, but without DNA this stays unchecked. Germline V lookup: CDR1 DFQATT, CDR2 SNEGSKA (reference sequence). The CDR3 is 17 amino acids. Here the CDR3 reads CSAILSLSGRPPYEQYF.

This chain joins TRBV3-1 and TRBJ1-1; absent DNA, TCRdb's TRBD1 call cannot be checked. This CDR3 comprises 15 residues. The germline V gene has CDR1 LGHDT and CDR2 YNNKEL (reference sequence). CDR3 region: CASSQDHRVGTEAFF.

The chain recombines TRBV12-3 or TRBV12-4 with TRBJ1-5; lacking DNA, the TRBD1 call made by TCRdb goes unchecked. This CDR3 region has 14 residues. This CDR3 is CASSDMGRFSAQHF.

V and J are TRBV2 and TRBJ2-3; the TRBD2 assignment by TCRdb is unverifiable without DNA. The germline gives CDR1 SNHLY, CDR2 FYNNEI. This CDR3 spans 14 amino acids. CDR3 sequence reads: CASEEREVTDTQYF.

The CDR3: CASSLEGRGGANVLTF. This sequence joins TRBV7-2 and TRBJ2-6; TCRdb designates TRBD1, a call that cannot be tested without DNA. The CDR3 is 16 amino acids. CDR1 and CDR2 from the germline V gene are SGHTA and FQGNSA.

The chain joins TRBV5-1 to TRBJ2-1; TCRdb's D call of TRBD1 is untestable without DNA. The CDR3 has 15 residues. The V gene's germline CDR1 is SGHRS and CDR2 YFSETQ. CDR3 region: CASSLAGSNRDEQFF.

J is TRBJ2-1 and V is TRBV29-1; no DNA is available, so the TRBD2 call from TCRdb remains unchecked. CDR3 length: 14 amino acids. From germline, CDR1 is SQVTM and CDR2 ANQGSEA. The CDR3 protein is CSVELAGVYNEQFF.

The chain is built from TRBV20-1 and TRBJ2-7; TCRdb names TRBD2, which stays unverified in the absence of DNA. Germline V gene data show CDR1 as DFQATT and CDR2 as SNEGSKA (reference sequence). The CDR3 is 13 residues long. The chain's CDR3 is CSAGLSGRSEQYF.

The CDR3 reads CASSRGTSSGANVLTF. This chain links TRBV12-3 or TRBV12-4 with TRBJ2-6; TCRdb lists TRBD1, though no DNA is available to test this call. The CDR3 is 16 amino acids.

CDR3 in amino acids: CSARTGTGTSYEQYF. V usage is TRBV29-1 and J usage is TRBJ2-7; TCRdb lists TRBD1, though no DNA is available to test this call. The CDR3 consists of 15 residues. The germline CDR1 and CDR2 sequences are SQVTM and ANQGSEA.

CDR3 sequence: CATSRDRVPPLHF. The chain links TRBV15 to TRBJ1-6; the D call of TRBD1 rests on TCRdb alone, since no DNA is present to check it. Germline V gives CDR1 LNHNV, CDR2 YYDKDF (reference sequence). The CDR3 is made up of 13 amino acids.

J is TRBJ2-3 and V is TRBV7-9. Germline CDR1 reads SEHNR; CDR2 reads FQNEAQ (reference sequence). This CDR3 has 13 amino acids. The CDR3 reads CASSLEGTNTQYF.

The chain uses TRBV7-9 and TRBJ2-7; TCRdb's assignment of TRBD1 cannot be checked, as there is no DNA. CDR3 length: 16 amino acids. CDR1 and CDR2 from the germline V gene are SEHNR and FQNEAQ (reference sequence). The CDR3 reads CASSLPAGQGLTEQYF.

The chain combines TRBV12-3 or TRBV12-4 with TRBJ2-2. The CDR3 spans 11 residues. CDR3 loop: CASRKTGELFF.

The V and J genes are TRBV30 and TRBJ1-3; without DNA, the TCRdb call of TRBD1 cannot be checked. CDR3 length equals 13 residues. Germline values: CDR1 GTSNPN, CDR2 SVGIG (reference sequence). The CDR3 spells CAWTLSLGNTIYF.

The chain is built from TRBV5-1 and TRBJ1-2; the TCRdb D gene call, TRBD1, has no DNA to confirm it. Germline V gene lookup returns CDR1 SGHRS and CDR2 YFSETQ. The length of the CDR3 is 15 residues. The CDR3: CASSLAGTVLSGYTF.

The gene calls are TRBV5-1 and TRBJ1-1; the TCRdb call, TRBD1, lacks DNA for checking. CDR1 is SGHRS and CDR2 is YFSETQ in the germline V gene. The length of the CDR3 is 15 residues. The CDR3 region is CASSFTTGGSSEAFF.

The V call is TRBV29-1, the J call TRBJ2-2; TCRdb returns TRBD2, unconfirmable since there is no DNA. Germline V gene data show CDR1 as SQVTM and CDR2 as ANQGSEA. This CDR3 region has 18 residues. The CDR3 protein is CSVSNTGLAVPFTGELFF.

This chain connects TRBV12-3 or TRBV12-4 to TRBJ2-4; TCRdb's D call, TRBD1, is unchecked because there is no DNA. There are 12 residues in the CDR3. CDR3 residues: CASSFATGPKYF.

CDR3 loop: CASSPAGGFPGQENQETQYF. The chain recombines TRBV7-9 with TRBJ2-5; TCRdb calls TRBD1, which cannot be checked without DNA. CDR3 length equals 20 residues. CDR1 is SEHNR and CDR2 is FQNEAQ in the germline V gene (reference sequence).

The chain combines TRBV5-6 with TRBJ1-2; as DNA is missing, the TRBD1 call by TCRdb cannot be tested. Germline CDR1 SGHDT, CDR2 YYEEEE. There are 14 residues in the CDR3. The CDR3 spells CASSLRDRAYGYTF.